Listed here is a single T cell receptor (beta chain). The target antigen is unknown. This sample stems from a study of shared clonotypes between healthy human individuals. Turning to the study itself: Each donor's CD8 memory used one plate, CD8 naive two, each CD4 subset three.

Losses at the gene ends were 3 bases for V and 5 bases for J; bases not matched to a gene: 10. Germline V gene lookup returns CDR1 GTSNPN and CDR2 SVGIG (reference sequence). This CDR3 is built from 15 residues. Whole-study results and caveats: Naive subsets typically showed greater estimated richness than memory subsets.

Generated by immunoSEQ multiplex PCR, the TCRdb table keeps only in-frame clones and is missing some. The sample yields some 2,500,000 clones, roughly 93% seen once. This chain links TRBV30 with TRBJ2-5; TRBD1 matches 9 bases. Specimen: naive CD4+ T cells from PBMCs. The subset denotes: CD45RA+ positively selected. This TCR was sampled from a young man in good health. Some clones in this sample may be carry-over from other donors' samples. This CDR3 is CAWRPGTGISETQYF. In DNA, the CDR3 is TGTGCCTGGAGGCCCGGGACAGGGATTTCGGAGACCCAGTACTTC.